The rows below give T cell receptor beta chains drawn from one sample of a study of CD8 T cells in Susac syndrome. A single record per CDR3 protein comes from TCRdb applying MiXCR to the immunoSEQ multiplex PCR reads. The sample includes roughly 190,000 distinct CDR3 sequences, roughly 90% seen only once; the top ten take 0.085% to 0.1%. The sequencing input was CD4+ T cells from PBMCs. The receptors derive from a human donor with Susac syndrome. Both conserved end residues are part of each CDR3. Each record gives: V gene, CDR3 protein.

V: TRBV20-1
CDR3: CSASPSTNEKLFF

V: TRBV24-1
CDR3: CATRDRLLSGNQPQHF

V: TRBV7-2
CDR3: CASSIESGINTGELFF

V: TRBV6-1
CDR3: CASSEDSDGYTF

V: TRBV3-1
CDR3: CASSLVRLAGVVDEQFF

V: TRBV20-1
CDR3: CSARDIAGGVSYEQYF

V: TRBV2
CDR3: CATNGWTGRETQYF

V: TRBV27
CDR3: CASRGGNSGANVLTF

V: TRBV20-1
CDR3: CSAWGQVEPFF

V: TRBV11-2
CDR3: CASSKGTSEGNPTYEQYF

V: TRBV12-3/TRBV12-4
CDR3: CASSSGQGRSYGYTF

V: TRBV28
CDR3: CASLSIPNTEAFF

V: TRBV28
CDR3: CASSLGQGAPYETQYF

V: TRBV28
CDR3: CASRPGRLQETQYF

V: TRBV5-1
CDR3: CASSLGGQSPLHF

V: TRBV12-3/TRBV12-4
CDR3: CASSLRKALTNEKLFF

V: TRBV4-2
CDR3: CASSQPGQGSGYTF

V: TRBV5-6
CDR3: CASSLGDRLGSYEQYF

V: TRBV20-1
CDR3: CSATVNRGDSPLHF

V: TRBV9
CDR3: CASSVRDNSGNTIYF

V: TRBV2
CDR3: CASRLGQGTSEAFF

V: TRBV2
CDR3: CASSLTSALHKTSF

V: TRBV20-1
CDR3: CSARKDRGGFHTYNEQFF